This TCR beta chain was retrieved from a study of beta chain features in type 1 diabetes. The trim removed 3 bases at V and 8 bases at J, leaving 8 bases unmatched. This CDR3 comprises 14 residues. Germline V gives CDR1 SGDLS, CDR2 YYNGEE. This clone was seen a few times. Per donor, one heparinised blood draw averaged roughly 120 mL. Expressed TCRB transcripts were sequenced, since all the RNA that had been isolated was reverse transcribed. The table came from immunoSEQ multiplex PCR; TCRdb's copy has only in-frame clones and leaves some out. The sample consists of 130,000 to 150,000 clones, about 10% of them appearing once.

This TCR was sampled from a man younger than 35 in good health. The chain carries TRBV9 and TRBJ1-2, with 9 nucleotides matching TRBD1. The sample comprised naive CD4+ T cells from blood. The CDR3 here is CASSARGDRDGYTF. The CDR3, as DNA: TGTGCCAGCAGCGCCAGGGGGGACAGGGACGGCTACACCTTC. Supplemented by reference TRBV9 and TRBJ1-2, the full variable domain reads DSGVTQTPKHLITATGQRVTLRCSPRSGDLSVYWYQQSLDQGLQFLIQYYNGEERAKGNILERFSAQQFPDLHSELNLSSLELGDSALYFCASSARGDRDGYTFGSGTRLTVV.